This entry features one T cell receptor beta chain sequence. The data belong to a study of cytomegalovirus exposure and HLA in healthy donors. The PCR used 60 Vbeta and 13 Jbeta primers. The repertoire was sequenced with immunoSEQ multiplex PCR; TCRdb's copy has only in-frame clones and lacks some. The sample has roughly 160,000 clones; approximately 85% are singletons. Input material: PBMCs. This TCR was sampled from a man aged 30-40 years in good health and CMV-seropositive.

The CDR3: CASSPRGKLAGVHEQYF. CDR3 nucleotides: TGTGCCAGCTCACCTCGGGGAAAACTAGCGGGAGTCCACGAGCAGTACTTC. This sequence joins TRBV18 and TRBJ2-7; 11 nucleotides line up with TRBD2. The CDR3 contains 17 residues. V lost 3 bases to trimming and J lost 5 bases; unmatched junction nucleotides: 12. Germline loops: CDR1 KGHSH, CDR2 LQKENI.